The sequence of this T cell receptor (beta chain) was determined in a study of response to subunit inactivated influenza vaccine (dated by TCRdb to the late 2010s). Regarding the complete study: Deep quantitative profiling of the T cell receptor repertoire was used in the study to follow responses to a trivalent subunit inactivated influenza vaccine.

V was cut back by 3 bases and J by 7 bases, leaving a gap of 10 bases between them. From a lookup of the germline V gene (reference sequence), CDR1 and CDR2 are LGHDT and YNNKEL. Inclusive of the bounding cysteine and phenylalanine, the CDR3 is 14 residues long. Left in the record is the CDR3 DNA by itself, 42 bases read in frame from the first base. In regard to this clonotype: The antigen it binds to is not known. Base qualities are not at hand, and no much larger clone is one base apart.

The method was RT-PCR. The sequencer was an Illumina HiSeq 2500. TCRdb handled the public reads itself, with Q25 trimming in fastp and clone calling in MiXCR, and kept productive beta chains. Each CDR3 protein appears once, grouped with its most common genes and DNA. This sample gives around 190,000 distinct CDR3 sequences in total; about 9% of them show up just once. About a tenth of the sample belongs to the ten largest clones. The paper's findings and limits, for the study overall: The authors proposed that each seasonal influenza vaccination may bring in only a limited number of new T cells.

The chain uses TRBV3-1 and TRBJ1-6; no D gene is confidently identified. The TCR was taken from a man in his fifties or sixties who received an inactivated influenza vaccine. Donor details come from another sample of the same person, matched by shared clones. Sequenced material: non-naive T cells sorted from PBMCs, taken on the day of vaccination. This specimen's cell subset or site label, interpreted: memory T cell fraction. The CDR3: CASSQDRVNSPLHF. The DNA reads TGTGCCAGCAGCCAGGACCGGGTGAATTCACCCCTCCACTTT.